The 13 T cell receptor beta chains below all came from one sample that was sequenced in a study of T cells in Graves' hyperthyroidism and ophthalmopathy. Amplification of TCR beta CDR3 regions was performed using RNA transcripts as template. Primed by the HTBI set, a first-round RT-PCR was run on the TCR CDR3. TCRdb independently ran MiXCR on the multiplex PCR reads; one entry per CDR3 protein. This sample has 500,000 to 600,000 distinct CDR3 sequences, with 40% to 55% found just once. The sequencing input was peripheral blood or thyroid tissue (not recorded which). The receptor source for this set is a woman aged 18-35 years with Graves' hyperthyroidism.

The V call is TRBV11-2, the J call TRBJ2-3, with TRBD2 matching over 7 bases. V gave up 4 bases and J gave up 6 bases; unmatched junction bases: 7. Per the germline V gene, CDR1 is SGHAT and CDR2 is FQNNGV. The CDR3 is 14 residues long. CDR3 in DNA: TGTGCCAGCAGCTACGGGGCGGGAGTCGATACGCAGTATTTT. Its translation is CASSYGAGVDTQYF.

The V and J genes are TRBV12-3 or TRBV12-4 and TRBJ1-2, with 8 bases that match TRBD1. The J segment lost 8 bases and the V segment lost 5 bases, leaving 10 bases of the junction unmatched. This CDR3 is 14 amino acids long. CDR3 coding DNA: TGTGCCAGCAGTCCCACAGGGGGGCTAGGCGGCTACACCTTC. Amino acid sequence: CASSPTGGLGGYTF.

The chain combines TRBV7-8 with TRBJ1-1; the match to TRBD1 covers 7 bases. The CDR3 is made up of 14 amino acids. The V and J ends lost 4 bases and 2 bases, in that order; junction bases with no gene match: 4. CDR1 is SGHVS, CDR2 FQNEAQ, per germline. CDR3 DNA: TGTGCCAGCAGCTCCGGACAGGCTAACACTGAAGCTTTCTTT. Translation gives CASSSGQANTEAFF.

This clonotype was seen at least ten times. This sequence joins TRBV6-5 and TRBJ1-2; possibly TRBD1 for D (6 bases). Looked up from germline, CDR1 is MNHEY and CDR2 is SVGAGI. V shed 6 bases and J shed 4 bases, with 15 bases lying between them. This CDR3 is 14 amino acids long. CDR3 DNA sequence: TGTGCCAGCAGACCCACAGGGAGAGCCTATGGCTACACCTTC. Translating it yields CASRPTGRAYGYTF.

A remark on this clonotype: A single base separates this from a much larger clone, so it may be a read error. The genes are TRBV11-2 and TRBJ1-1; no reliable D call. There are 17 residues in the CDR3. Germline loops: CDR1 SGHAT, CDR2 FQNNGV. DNA of the CDR3: TGTGCCAGCAGCTTAGAGGGCGGCCGAGGCGGGAACGCTGAAGCTTTCTTT. Protein: CASSLEGGRGGNAEAFF.

This clonotype was seen repeatedly, ten times or more. The chain uses TRBV20-1 and TRBJ1-1; D gene uncertain. The CDR3 is made up of 14 amino acids. Per the germline V gene, CDR1 is DFQATT and CDR2 is SNEGSKA (reference sequence). V shed 0 bases and J shed 0 bases, with 8 bases lying between them. CDR3 protein: CSARDMKMNTEAFF. CDR3 DNA: TGCAGTGCTAGAGATATGAAAATGAACACTGAAGCTTTCTTT.

This clonotype has ten or more counts. The chain recombines TRBV7-2 with TRBJ1-2; 9 bases map to TRBD1. The V gene's germline CDR1 is SGHTA and CDR2 FQGNSA. The V segment lost 0 bases and the J segment 8 bases; nucleotides outside the gene matches: 10. This CDR3 has 16 residues. CDR3 residues: CASSLARTGEYEGYTF. The CDR3 DNA reads TGTGCCAGCAGCTTAGCGCGGACAGGGGAGTATGAAGGCTACACCTTC.

This clonotype was picked up one time. The gene calls are TRBV10-1 and TRBJ2-3; TRBD2 matches at 8 bases. The CDR3 extends over 14 amino acids. CDR1 is WNHNN and CDR2 is SYGVQD in the germline V gene (reference sequence). After removal of 5 bases from V and 4 bases from J, the junction contained 5 bases not matched to a gene. CDR3 protein: CASSSGSRADTQYF. CDR3 bases: TGCGCCAGCAGTAGCGGGAGTAGGGCAGATACGCAGTATTTT.

This clonotype was counted many times. The chain uses TRBV20-1 and TRBJ2-7, with D possibly being TRBD2 (6 bases). CDR1 is DFQATT and CDR2 is SNEGSKA in the germline V gene (reference sequence). The CDR3 is 16 residues long. Trimming took off 4 bases at V and 7 bases at J, with 26 bases between the two ends. The CDR3 bases are TGCAGTGCTACACAACGTTGGAGGGTTGCGTCTGAAGAGCAGTACTTC. Translation: CSATQRWRVASEEQYF.

CDR3 sequence: CASSDTITDTQYF. Written as DNA, the CDR3 is TGTGCCAGCAGTGACACTATAACAGATACGCAGTATTTT. The chain is built from TRBV2 and TRBJ2-3; D remains unclear. The CDR3 spans 13 residues. V lost 3 bases and J 3 bases, leaving 7 bases between the germline ends. Germline V gene data show CDR1 as SNHLY and CDR2 as FYNNEI.

This clonotype has at least ten counts. The V and J genes are TRBV10-3 and TRBJ1-5, with TRBD1 matching over 8 bases. With 5 bases clipped from V and 7 bases from J, the junction kept 4 bases outside the gene matches. This CDR3 contains 13 residues. Looked up from germline, CDR1 is ENHRY and CDR2 is SYGVKD. The CDR3 DNA reads TGTGCCATCAGTCAGGGGGCTGAGCAGCCCCAGCATTTT. Translating it yields CAISQGAEQPQHF.

This clonotype was detected ten times or more. CDR3 in amino acids: CASSYLYRTSSGNTIYF. DNA for the CDR3: TGTGCCAGCAGCTACCTTTACAGGACCAGCTCTGGAAACACCATATATTTT. V and J are TRBV7-2 and TRBJ1-3, with D possibly being TRBD1 (5 bases). Trimming took 4 bases from V and 0 from J, leaving 16 bases between them. This CDR3 contains 17 residues. Germline V gene lookup returns CDR1 SGHTA and CDR2 FQGNSA.

This clonotype was seen many times. The V gene is TRBV20-1, the J gene TRBJ2-7; 8 nucleotides align to TRBD2. The germline CDR1 and CDR2 sequences are DFQATT and SNEGSKA (reference sequence). The CDR3 has 13 amino acids. J was trimmed by 4 bases and V by 4 bases; bases with no gene match: 6. The CDR3 bases are TGCAGTGCTATCCGGACTAGCTCTTACGAGCAGTACTTC. Translation gives CSAIRTSSYEQYF.